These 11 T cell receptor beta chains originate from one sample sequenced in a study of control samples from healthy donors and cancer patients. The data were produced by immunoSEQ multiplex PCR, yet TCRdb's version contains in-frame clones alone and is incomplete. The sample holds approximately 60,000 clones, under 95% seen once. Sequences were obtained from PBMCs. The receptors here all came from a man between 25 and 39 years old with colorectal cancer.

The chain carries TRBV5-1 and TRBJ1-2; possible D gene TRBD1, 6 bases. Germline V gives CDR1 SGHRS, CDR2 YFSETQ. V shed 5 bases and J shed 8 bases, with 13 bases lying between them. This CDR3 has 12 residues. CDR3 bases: TGCGCCAGCAGTTCAGGGGTGGGCGGCTACACCTTC. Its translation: CASSSGVGGYTF.

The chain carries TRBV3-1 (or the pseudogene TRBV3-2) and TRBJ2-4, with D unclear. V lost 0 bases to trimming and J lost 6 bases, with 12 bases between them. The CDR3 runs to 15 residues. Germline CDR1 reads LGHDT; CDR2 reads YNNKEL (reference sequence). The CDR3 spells CASSQEASPRNIQYF. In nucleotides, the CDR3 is TGTGCCAGCAGCCAAGAAGCCAGTCCCAGAAACATTCAGTACTTC.

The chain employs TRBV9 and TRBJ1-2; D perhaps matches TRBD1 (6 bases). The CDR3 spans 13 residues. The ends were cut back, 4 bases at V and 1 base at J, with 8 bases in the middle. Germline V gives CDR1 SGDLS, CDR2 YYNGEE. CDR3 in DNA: TGTGCCAGCAGCAAGGGGGGTAACTATGGCTACACCTTC. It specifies CASSKGGNYGYTF.

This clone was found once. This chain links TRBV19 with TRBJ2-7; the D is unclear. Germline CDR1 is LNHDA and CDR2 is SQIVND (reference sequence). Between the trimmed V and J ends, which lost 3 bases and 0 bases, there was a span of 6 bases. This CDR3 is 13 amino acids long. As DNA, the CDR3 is TGTGCCAGTAGTATTGGCACCTCCTACGAGCAGTACTTC. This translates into CASSIGTSYEQYF.

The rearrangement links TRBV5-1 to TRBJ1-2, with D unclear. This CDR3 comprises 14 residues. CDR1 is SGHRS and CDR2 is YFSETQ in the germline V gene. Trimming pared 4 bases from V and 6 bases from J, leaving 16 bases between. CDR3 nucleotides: TGCGCCAGCAGCGAAACCTCAACGGCTGATGGCTACACCTTC. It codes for CASSETSTADGYTF.

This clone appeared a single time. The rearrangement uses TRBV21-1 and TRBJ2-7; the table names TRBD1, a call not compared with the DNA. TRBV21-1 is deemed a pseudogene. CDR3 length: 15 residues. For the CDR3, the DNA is TGTGCCAGCAGTACTGACAGGGGAGGCCTTAATGAGCAGTACGTC. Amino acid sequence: CASSTDRGGLNEQYV.

CDR3 coding DNA: TGTGCCAGCAGCCAAGAAGGGGGGCCGACAGATACGCAGTATTTT. Translation gives CASSQEGGPTDTQYF. This chain connects TRBV3-1 (or the pseudogene TRBV3-2) to TRBJ2-3; D possibly matches TRBD1 or TRBD2 (6 bases each). The CDR3 loop spans 15 amino acids. Trimming pared 0 bases from V and 3 bases from J, leaving 10 bases between. Germline assignment: CDR1 LGHDT and CDR2 YNNKEL (reference sequence).

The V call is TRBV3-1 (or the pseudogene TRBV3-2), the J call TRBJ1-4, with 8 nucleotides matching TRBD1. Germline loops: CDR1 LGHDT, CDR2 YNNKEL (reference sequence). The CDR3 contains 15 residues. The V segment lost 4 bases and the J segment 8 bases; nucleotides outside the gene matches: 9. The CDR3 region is CASSPSGGLREKLFF. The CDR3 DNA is TGTGCCAGCAGCCCCTCAGGGGGCTTACGCGAAAAACTGTTTTTT.

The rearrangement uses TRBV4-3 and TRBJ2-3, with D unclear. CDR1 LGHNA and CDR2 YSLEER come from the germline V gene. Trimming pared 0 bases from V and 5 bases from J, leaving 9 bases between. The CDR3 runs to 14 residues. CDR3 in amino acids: CASSQDRQVDTQYF. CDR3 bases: TGCGCCAGCAGCCAAGATCGTCAGGTAGATACGCAGTATTTT.

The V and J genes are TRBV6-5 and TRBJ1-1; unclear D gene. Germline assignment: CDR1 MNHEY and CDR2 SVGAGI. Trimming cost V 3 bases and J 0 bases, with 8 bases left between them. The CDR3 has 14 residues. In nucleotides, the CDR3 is TGTGCCAGCAGTTATAGACGAATGAACACTGAAGCTTTCTTT. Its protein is CASSYRRMNTEAFF.

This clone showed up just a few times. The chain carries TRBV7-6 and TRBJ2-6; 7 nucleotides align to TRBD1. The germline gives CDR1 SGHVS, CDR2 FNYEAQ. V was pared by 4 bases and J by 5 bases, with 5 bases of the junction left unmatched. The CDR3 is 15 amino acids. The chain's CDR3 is CASSYEGARANVLTF. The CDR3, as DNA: TGTGCCAGCAGCTATGAGGGGGCGCGGGCCAACGTCCTGACTTTC.